This passage covers 9 T cell receptor beta chains from one sample sequenced in a study of blood T cell repertoires in COVID-19. Repertoires were generated with immunoSEQ multiplex PCR, while TCRdb's copy carries only in-frame clones and drops some. The sample lists about 140,000 clones, approximately 80% occurring once. Source material: PBMCs or T cells enriched from blood (not recorded which). The receptors shown here come from a woman aged 18 to 35 who had been exposed to COVID-19.

The gene calls are TRBV27 and TRBJ2-2, with D tentatively TRBD2 (5 bases). This CDR3 spans 15 amino acids. The V and J ends lost 1 base and 6 bases respectively, with 12 bases between them. Germline V lookup: CDR1 MNHEY, CDR2 SMNVEV (reference sequence). The CDR3 DNA sequence: TGTGCCAGCAGTTTATGGGCGGGTAGGGCCGGGGAGCTGTTTTTT. Translated, it gives CASSLWAGRAGELFF.

The chain carries TRBV30 and TRBJ2-7; TRBD2 matches at 9 bases. Germline V gene lookup returns CDR1 GTSNPN and CDR2 SVGIG (reference sequence). CDR3 length: 13 residues. V lost 0 bases and J lost 6; bases outside the gene matches: 3. The CDR3 coding sequence is TGTGCCTGGAGTGTAGCGGGAGGTGGCGAGCAGTACTTC. Amino acid sequence: CAWSVAGGGEQYF.

This clone has just a few counts. This sequence joins TRBV30 and TRBJ2-5, with 7 bases fitting TRBD1. There are 13 residues in the CDR3. The V gene end was trimmed by 2 bases and the J gene end by 7 bases; junction bases not matched to a gene: 7. CDR1 is GTSNPN and CDR2 is SVGIG in the germline V gene (reference sequence). DNA of the CDR3: TGTGCCTGGAGTCCCGGGACAGTTGGGACCCAGTACTTC. Translating it yields CAWSPGTVGTQYF.

This clone was seen just once. The chain uses TRBV7-2 and TRBJ2-1; possibly TRBD2 for D (6 bases). The CDR3 runs to 15 residues. The V and J ends lost 8 bases and 8 bases respectively, with 22 bases between them. Germline V CDR1 and CDR2: SGHTA, FQGNSA. CDR3 sequence: CASDRMGGPWDEQFF. The CDR3 DNA is TGTGCCAGCGATAGAATGGGGGGACCTTGGGATGAGCAGTTCTTC.

The chain links TRBV7-7 to TRBJ2-3; D ambiguous. The CDR3 extends over 15 amino acids. The V end lost 1 base, the J end lost 3 bases, and 11 bases lay between the germline ends. Looked up from germline, CDR1 is SSHAT and CDR2 is FNYEAQ (reference sequence). CDR3 loop: CASSLGRPFTDTQYF. The CDR3 DNA follows: TGTGCCAGCAGCTTAGGGAGACCATTTACAGATACGCAGTATTTT.

This chain joins TRBV4-2 and TRBJ1-4; the D gene is possibly TRBD1 (6 bases). V gave up 4 bases and J gave up 13 bases, with 16 bases separating them. There are 13 residues in the CDR3. Germline CDR1 and CDR2: LGHNA and YNFKEQ. CDR3 DNA: TGTGCCAGCAGCCGACAGGAGGAAGGCGGACTGTTTTTT. It codes for CASSRQEEGGLFF.

The chain employs TRBV7-3 and TRBJ2-7; D remains ambiguous. The CDR3 covers 14 residues. Looked up from germline, CDR1 is SGHTA and CDR2 is FQGTGA. Trimming removed 1 base from V and 0 bases from J, with 7 bases in between. Here the CDR3 DNA reads TGTGCCAGCAGCTTAAATTCTAACTCCTACGAGCAGTACTTC. Translation gives CASSLNSNSYEQYF.

This clone was picked up one time. This chain links TRBV7-8 with TRBJ1-5; a possible D gene is TRBD1 (6 bases). This CDR3 comprises 19 residues. Germline assignment: CDR1 SGHVS and CDR2 FQNEAQ. The V end lost 5 bases, the J end lost 1 base, and 24 bases lay between the germline ends. CDR3 nucleotides: TGTGCCAGCAGCCCACGACCGTCGGGGGGCGAGGGCAGCAATCAGCCCCAGCATTTT. It translates to CASSPRPSGGEGSNQPQHF.

The V and J genes are TRBV19 and TRBJ2-4; 7 bases fit TRBD2. Germline V gene sequence: CDR1 LNHDA, CDR2 SQIVND (reference sequence). Trimming at V came to 5 bases and at J to 2 bases, leaving 6 bases not matched to a gene. CDR3 length: 15 residues. Written as DNA, the CDR3 is TGTGCCAGTAGTTGGGGGAGCGGGACCAAAAACATTCAGTACTTC. It translates to CASSWGSGTKNIQYF. Using reference TRBV19 and TRBJ2-4 for the parts outside the CDR3, the full variable domain is DGGITQSPKYLFRKEGQNVTLSCEQNLNHDAMYWYRQDPGQGLRLIYYSQIVNDFQKGDIAEGYSVSREKKESFPLTVTSAQKNPTAFYLCASSWGSGTKNIQYFGAGTRLSVL.